The rows below give T cell receptor beta chains drawn from one sample of a study of regulatory T cells in long-lasting Graves disease. MiXCR, applied by TCRdb to the multiplex PCR reads, yields one record per CDR3 protein. The profile covers fewer than 550,000 distinct CDR3 sequences, with about a fifth appearing a single time and about 7% taken by the ten largest. Here the sequenced sample was peripheral blood mononuclear cells (PBMCs), taken when the disease was refractory, from a patient treated with antithyroid drugs. These receptors originate from a female donor with Graves disease. CDR3s include the opening cysteine and the closing phenylalanine or tryptophan. A D gene is named only where the DNA matches it firmly. Only part of the rows carry a size: once, few, many, or a class if the clone is expanded.

D gene: NA; V gene: TRBV6-1; clone size: few; J gene: TRBJ2-6; CDR3 DNA: TGTGCCAGCAGGGGATTATCTGGGGCCAACGTCCTGACTTTC; CDR3 protein: CASRGLSGANVLTF
D gene: NA; V gene: TRBV7-2; clone size: few; J gene: TRBJ2-3; CDR3 DNA: TGTGCCAGCAGCTTAAGGCTATCGGGACCGACAGATACGCAGTATTTT; CDR3 protein: CASSLRLSGPTDTQYF
D gene: NA; V gene: TRBV6-1; clone size: few; J gene: TRBJ2-6; CDR3 DNA: TGTGCCAGCAGTACGCCGGGACACGCGAGCTCTGGGGCCAACGTCCTGACTTTC; CDR3 protein: CASSTPGHASSGANVLTF
D gene: TRBD2; V gene: TRBV19; clone size: few; J gene: TRBJ2-5; CDR3 DNA: TGTGCCAGTAGTATACGGGGGGAGCGCGAGACCCAGTACTTC; CDR3 protein: CASSIRGERETQYF
D gene: NA; V gene: TRBV7-3; clone size: many; J gene: TRBJ2-6; CDR3 DNA: TGTGCCAGCAGCCCCCCAAACTCTGGGGCCAACGTCCTGACTTTC; CDR3 protein: CASSPPNSGANVLTF
D gene: NA; V gene: TRBV28; clone size: many; J gene: TRBJ1-5; CDR3 DNA: TGTGCCAGCAGTTTTTTCACAGGGTCAAATCAGCCCCAGCATTTT; CDR3 protein: CASSFFTGSNQPQHF
D gene: NA; V gene: TRBV28; clone size: many; J gene: TRBJ1-1; CDR3 DNA: TGTGCCAGCAGTAAATCGCCAGGAGCTGAAGCTTTCTTT; CDR3 protein: CASSKSPGAEAFF
D gene: TRBD1; V gene: TRBV24-1; clone size: few; J gene: TRBJ2-2; CDR3 DNA: TGTGCCACCAGTGATTCGGCAGGGGGCATCACCGGGGAGCTGTTTTTT; CDR3 protein: CATSDSAGGITGELFF
D gene: NA; V gene: TRBV30; clone size: NA; J gene: TRBJ2-7; CDR3 DNA: TGTGCCTGGAGGGCGGACACAAGCTCCTACGAGCAGTACTTC; CDR3 protein: CAWRADTSSYEQYF
D gene: NA; V gene: TRBV11-2; clone size: many; J gene: TRBJ1-2; CDR3 DNA: TGTGCCAGCAGCCGGACGAGCCAGTACATCACTAACTATGGCTACACCTTC; CDR3 protein: CASSRTSQYITNYGYTF
D gene: NA; V gene: TRBV5-6; clone size: NA; J gene: TRBJ2-4; CDR3 DNA: TGTGCCAGCAGCCCCCGGGGATACAGCGGGCCGGGCATTCAGTACTTC; CDR3 protein: CASSPRGYSGPGIQYF
D gene: NA; V gene: TRBV19; clone size: NA; J gene: TRBJ1-5; CDR3 DNA: TGTGCCAGTAAAAGGACCCCTTCGAATAGCAATCAGCCCCAGCATTTT; CDR3 protein: CASKRTPSNSNQPQHF
D gene: NA; V gene: TRBV11-2; clone size: many; J gene: TRBJ1-2; CDR3 DNA: TGTGCCAGCAGCTCCTTCAGGGATTCTAACTATGGCTACACCTTC; CDR3 protein: CASSSFRDSNYGYTF
D gene: TRBD1; V gene: TRBV28; clone size: many; J gene: TRBJ2-7; CDR3 DNA: TGTGCCAGCAGTCTAGGGACAGGGGGACGATACGAGCAGTACTTC; CDR3 protein: CASSLGTGGRYEQYF
D gene: TRBD1; V gene: TRBV2; clone size: NA; J gene: TRBJ2-2; CDR3 DNA: TGTGCCAGCTCGGGTGGGCAGGGGGCAACCGGGGAGCTGTTTTTT; CDR3 protein: CASSGGQGATGELFF
D gene: NA; V gene: TRBV27; clone size: few; J gene: TRBJ1-5; CDR3 DNA: TGTGCCAGCAGTAGGGCAGGTTATCAGCCCCAGCATTTT; CDR3 protein: CASSRAGYQPQHF
D gene: NA; V gene: TRBV3-1; clone size: NA; J gene: TRBJ1-2; CDR3 DNA: TGTGCCAGCAGCCAAGATGGGGGGGCGTTCTATGGCTACACCTTC; CDR3 protein: CASSQDGGAFYGYTF
D gene: TRBD1; V gene: TRBV2; clone size: many; J gene: TRBJ1-1; CDR3 DNA: TGTGCCAGCAGGGTCGGGACAGGGGCCACTGAAGCTTTCTTT; CDR3 protein: CASRVGTGATEAFF
D gene: NA; V gene: TRBV10-3; clone size: NA; J gene: TRBJ2-5; CDR3 DNA: TGTGCCAGCAGTTCCCCATCCGGGACGCAAGAGACCCAGTACTTC; CDR3 protein: CASSSPSGTQETQYF
D gene: TRBD1; V gene: TRBV14; clone size: NA; J gene: TRBJ2-3; CDR3 DNA: TGTGCCAGCAGCCCTCGGACAGGGGGCTTAGATACGCAGTATTTT; CDR3 protein: CASSPRTGGLDTQYF
D gene: TRBD1; V gene: TRBV7-8; clone size: NA; J gene: TRBJ2-3; CDR3 DNA: TGTGCCAGCAGTACGACAGGGGTGGGCACAGATACGCAGTATTTT; CDR3 protein: CASSTTGVGTDTQYF
D gene: TRBD2; V gene: TRBV2; clone size: many; J gene: TRBJ2-7; CDR3 DNA: TGTGCCAGCAGTGTCGGACTAGCGGGAGGTACCTACGAGCAGTACTTC; CDR3 protein: CASSVGLAGGTYEQYF
D gene: NA; V gene: TRBV20-1; clone size: NA; J gene: TRBJ1-2; CDR3 DNA: TGCAGTGCTAAAATACCCTGGACATCTAACTATGGCTACACCTTC; CDR3 protein: CSAKIPWTSNYGYTF
D gene: TRBD1; V gene: TRBV27; clone size: many; J gene: TRBJ2-5; CDR3 DNA: TGTGCCAGCAAGGGACAGTTTCAGTGGGAGACCCAGTACTTC; CDR3 protein: CASKGQFQWETQYF
D gene: TRBD1; V gene: TRBV20-1; clone size: few; J gene: TRBJ1-2; CDR3 DNA: TGCAGTGCTGGCCGACGGACAGGGGGAAACTATGGCTACACCTTC; CDR3 protein: CSAGRRTGGNYGYTF
D gene: NA; V gene: TRBV15; clone size: NA; J gene: TRBJ1-1; CDR3 DNA: TGTGCCACCAGCTCCCCTCGGAGAGGAACTGAAGCTTTCTTT; CDR3 protein: CATSSPRRGTEAFF
D gene: TRBD1; V gene: TRBV20-1; clone size: NA; J gene: TRBJ2-6; CDR3 DNA: TGCAGTGCTAGACCCGGGACAGGGGGGTCTGGGGCCAACGTCCTGACTTTC; CDR3 protein: CSARPGTGGSGANVLTF
D gene: NA; V gene: TRBV29-1; clone size: NA; J gene: TRBJ2-1; CDR3 DNA: TGCAGCGTTGCTAGGCCGGGTCACAATGAGCAGTTCTTC; CDR3 protein: CSVARPGHNEQFF
D gene: TRBD1; V gene: TRBV5-1; clone size: NA; J gene: TRBJ1-1; CDR3 DNA: TGCGCCAGCAGCTTGGGCGACAGGGTGACTGAAGCTTTCTTT; CDR3 protein: CASSLGDRVTEAFF
D gene: NA; V gene: TRBV15; clone size: many; J gene: TRBJ1-4; CDR3 DNA: TGTGCCACCAGGGTTCGAAGGTCGACTAATGAAAAACTGTTTTTT; CDR3 protein: CATRVRRSTNEKLFF
D gene: NA; V gene: TRBV20-1; clone size: many; J gene: TRBJ1-1; CDR3 DNA: TGCAGTGCTAGAATGGGAAGGACTGAAGCTTTCTTT; CDR3 protein: CSARMGRTEAFF
D gene: NA; V gene: TRBV28; clone size: many; J gene: TRBJ1-5; CDR3 DNA: TGTGCCAGCAGTTCTCAGGGTCAGCCCCAGCATTTT; CDR3 protein: CASSSQGQPQHF
D gene: NA; V gene: TRBV11-3; clone size: NA; J gene: TRBJ2-1; CDR3 DNA: TGTGCCAGCAGCTTAGATCACGACGGCGGGAACTACAATGAGCAGTTCTTC; CDR3 protein: CASSLDHDGGNYNEQFF
D gene: TRBD1; V gene: TRBV3-1; clone size: many; J gene: TRBJ1-2; CDR3 DNA: TGTGCCAGCGGCAGGGGGAACTATGGCTACACCTTC; CDR3 protein: CASGRGNYGYTF
D gene: TRBD1; V gene: TRBV27; clone size: few; J gene: TRBJ2-2; CDR3 DNA: TGTGCCAGCAGTTTATTGACTCGGGACAGGTGGAACACCGGGGAGCTGTTTTTT; CDR3 protein: CASSLLTRDRWNTGELFF
D gene: NA; V gene: TRBV19; clone size: few; J gene: TRBJ2-6; CDR3 DNA: TGTGCCAGTACGAGGACTGGGGCCAACGTCCTGACTTTC; CDR3 protein: CASTRTGANVLTF
D gene: TRBD1; V gene: TRBV10-3; clone size: many; J gene: TRBJ1-2; CDR3 DNA: TGTGCCATCAGTATGGACAGGCCAGGGGGTGGCTACACCTTC; CDR3 protein: CAISMDRPGGGYTF
D gene: NA; V gene: TRBV12-3/TRBV12-4; clone size: many; J gene: TRBJ2-5; CDR3 DNA: TGTGCCAGCACCGGGACTCCTCAAGAGACCCAGTACTTC; CDR3 protein: CASTGTPQETQYF
D gene: NA; V gene: TRBV29-1; clone size: NA; J gene: TRBJ1-1; CDR3 DNA: TGCAGCGTGGGGACATTAATGAACACTGAAGCTTTCTTT; CDR3 protein: CSVGTLMNTEAFF
D gene: NA; V gene: TRBV3-1; clone size: many; J gene: TRBJ2-2; CDR3 DNA: TGTGCCAGCGGGGACCCCGACGGGGAGCTGTTTTTT; CDR3 protein: CASGDPDGELFF
D gene: NA; V gene: TRBV29-1; clone size: many; J gene: TRBJ2-7; CDR3 DNA: TGCAGCGTCCGGGGGTGGCACGAGCAGTACTTC; CDR3 protein: CSVRGWHEQYF
D gene: NA; V gene: TRBV7-9; clone size: NA; J gene: TRBJ1-1; CDR3 DNA: TGTGCCAGCACCGGGGGGGAGGCCATGAACACTGAAGCTTTCTTT; CDR3 protein: CASTGGEAMNTEAFF
D gene: TRBD1; V gene: TRBV5-1; clone size: few; J gene: TRBJ2-6; CDR3 DNA: TGCGCCAGCAGCTTGGGGGGACAGCCCACTGCGGCCAACGTCCTGACTTTC; CDR3 protein: CASSLGGQPTAANVLTF
D gene: NA; V gene: TRBV7-8; clone size: many; J gene: TRBJ2-6; CDR3 DNA: TGTGCCAGCAGCTGGACAAGTACTGGGGCCAACGTCCTGACTTTC; CDR3 protein: CASSWTSTGANVLTF
D gene: TRBD2; V gene: TRBV11-3; clone size: many; J gene: TRBJ2-5; CDR3 DNA: TGTGCCAGCAGCCCGGGACTAGCGGGAGAGAGGCGAGAGACCCAGTACTTC; CDR3 protein: CASSPGLAGERRETQYF
D gene: NA; V gene: TRBV11-2; clone size: many; J gene: TRBJ2-2; CDR3 DNA: TGTGCCAGCAGGAATACAGGGACCGGGGAGCTGTTTTTT; CDR3 protein: CASRNTGTGELFF
D gene: NA; V gene: TRBV6-1; clone size: many; J gene: TRBJ2-7; CDR3 DNA: TGTGCCAGCAGGGAGGGAGGATTGAATACCTACGAGCAGTACTTC; CDR3 protein: CASREGGLNTYEQYF
D gene: NA; V gene: TRBV29-1; clone size: few; J gene: TRBJ2-3; CDR3 DNA: TGCAGCGTTGAAGATCCGGGGACCAGCACAGATACGCAGTATTTT; CDR3 protein: CSVEDPGTSTDTQYF
D gene: TRBD1; V gene: TRBV11-2; clone size: NA; J gene: TRBJ1-5; CDR3 DNA: TGTGCCAGCAGCTTAGCGGGCGTGGCGGACAGGTTCCTTCGACAGCCCCAGCATTTT; CDR3 protein: CASSLAGVADRFLRQPQHF
D gene: NA; V gene: TRBV27; clone size: NA; J gene: TRBJ2-1; CDR3 DNA: TGTGCCAGCAGTTTATCGGGACCGACTCGAAATGAGCAGTTCTTC; CDR3 protein: CASSLSGPTRNEQFF
D gene: NA; V gene: TRBV6-1; clone size: many; J gene: TRBJ1-1; CDR3 DNA: TGTGCCAGCAGTGCCCAACAGGGAAGGAACACTGAAGCTTTCTTT; CDR3 protein: CASSAQQGRNTEAFF
D gene: NA; V gene: TRBV28; clone size: many; J gene: TRBJ1-2; CDR3 DNA: TGTGCCAGCAGTTTAGGGGACGGTTCCTATGGCTACACCTTC; CDR3 protein: CASSLGDGSYGYTF
D gene: NA; V gene: TRBV7-6; clone size: once; J gene: TRBJ2-2; CDR3 DNA: TGTGCCAGCAGCTTAGTCGGTGGCCAGGCGGCTGGCACCGGGGAGCTGTTTTTT; CDR3 protein: CASSLVGGQAAGTGELFF
D gene: NA; V gene: TRBV3-1; clone size: few; J gene: TRBJ2-4; CDR3 DNA: TGTGCCAGCAGCCAAGGTCGCAGATCGGAAGCCAAAAACATTCAGTACTTC; CDR3 protein: CASSQGRRSEAKNIQYF
D gene: NA; V gene: TRBV12-3/TRBV12-4; clone size: many; J gene: TRBJ1-2; CDR3 DNA: TGTGCCAGCAGTTCCATGCCCCAGGGCTATGGCTACACCTTC; CDR3 protein: CASSSMPQGYGYTF